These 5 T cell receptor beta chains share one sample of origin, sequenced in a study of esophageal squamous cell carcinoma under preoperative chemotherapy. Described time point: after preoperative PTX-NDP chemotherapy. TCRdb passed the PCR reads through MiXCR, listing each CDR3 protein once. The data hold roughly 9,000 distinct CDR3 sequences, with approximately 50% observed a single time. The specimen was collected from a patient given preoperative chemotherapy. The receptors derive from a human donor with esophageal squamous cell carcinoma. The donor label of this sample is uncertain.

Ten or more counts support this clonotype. The CDR3 reads CASSSRQVLSSYNEQYF. The CDR3 region has the DNA TGTGCCAGCAGTTCCAGACAGGTGTTGAGCTCCTACAATGAGCAGTACTTC. The rearrangement links TRBV6-5 to TRBJ2-5; TRBD1 is a possible D gene (6 bases). Trimming removed 4 bases from V and 11 bases from J, with 29 bases in between. The CDR3 consists of 17 residues. Germline V gene sequence: CDR1 MNHEY, CDR2 SVGAGI.

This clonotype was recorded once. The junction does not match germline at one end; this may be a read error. The CDR3 sequence is CASGGGGAGDPDTQYF. CDR3 in DNA: TGTGCCAGCGGGGGGGGAGGGGCGGGTGACCCCGATACGCAGTATTTC. The chain employs TRBV11-3 and TRBJ2-3, with 7 bases identical to TRBD2. The CDR3 is 16 amino acids. CDR1 and CDR2 from the germline V gene are SGHNT and YENEEA.

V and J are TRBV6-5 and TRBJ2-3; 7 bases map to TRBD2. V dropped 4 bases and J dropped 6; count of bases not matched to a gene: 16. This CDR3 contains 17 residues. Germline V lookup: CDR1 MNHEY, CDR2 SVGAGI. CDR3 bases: TGTGCCAGCAGTTTAGGTGGGAGGGAGGGGAGCTACGATACGCAGTATTTT. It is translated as CASSLGGREGSYDTQYF.

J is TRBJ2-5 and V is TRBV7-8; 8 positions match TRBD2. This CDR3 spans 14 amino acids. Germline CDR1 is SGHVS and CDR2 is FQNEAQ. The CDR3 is CAGRGGRAGETQYF. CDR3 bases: TGTGCGGGGCGCGGGGGGCGTGCAGGAGAGACCCAGTACTTC.

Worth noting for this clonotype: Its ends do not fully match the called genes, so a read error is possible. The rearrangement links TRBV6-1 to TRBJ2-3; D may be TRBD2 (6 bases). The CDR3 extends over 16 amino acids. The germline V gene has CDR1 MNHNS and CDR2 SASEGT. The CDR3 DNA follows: TGTGCCAGCGGGGATGGAGGGCGGCGTGGCCAAGATACGCAGTATTTC. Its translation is CASGDGGRRGQDTQYF.